Listed below are T cell receptor beta chains from one sample, sequenced in a study of shared clonotypes between healthy human individuals. Measured with immunoSEQ multiplex PCR; TCRdb has only the in-frame clones, and not every one. Of over a million clones detected, 60% to 80% appear once; the ten largest clones hold approximately 1.5%. Sequenced input: memory CD4+ T cells sorted from blood. These receptors originate from a man aged 18 to 30 in good health. CDR3s include the opening cysteine and the closing phenylalanine or tryptophan. D genes are given only for firm matches. Clone size is given for some rows only: seen once, a few or many times, or a class if the clone is expanded.

j_call | d_call | clone_size | v_call | cdr3_nt | cdr3_aa
TRBJ2-3 | TRBD2 | . | TRBV7-9 | TGTGCCACCTCGGGAGGCGTCACAGATACGCAGTATTTT | CATSGGVTDTQYF
TRBJ2-1 | . | once | TRBV30 | TGTGCCTGGAGCCAGTCCGTAGTTAGGGATGAGCAGTTCTTC | CAWSQSVVRDEQFF
TRBJ2-1 | . | once | TRBV28 | TGTGCCAGCAGGGCCGGGACTTTAGAGCAGTTCTTC | CASRAGTLEQFF
TRBJ2-7 | . | . | TRBV15 | TGTGCCACCAGCAGAGATCGCGGAGGGGGCAGGGAGCAGTACTTC | CATSRDRGGGREQYF
TRBJ2-5 | TRBD2 | . | TRBV4-1 | TGCGCCAGCAGCCAAGTCCGGCGGGGGTTCGGAGAGACCCAGTACTTC | CASSQVRRGFGETQYF
TRBJ2-7 | . | . | TRBV6-1 | TGTGCCAGCAACGGTAAGGAACTTCACCTCAGGAAGTACTTC | CASNGKELHLRKYF
TRBJ2-7 | . | . | TRBV27 | TGTGCCAGCAGTCTTCGGGACCCAAGGTCCCACGAGCAGTACTTC | CASSLRDPRSHEQYF
TRBJ1-4 | . | . | TRBV6-5 | TGTGCCAGCAGTGGACAGTCAAATGAAAAACTGTTTTTT | CASSGQSNEKLFF
TRBJ2-7 | TRBD2 | . | TRBV7-6 | TGTGCCAGCAGTCCTCTTCCTAGCGGGAGAGTCTCCTACGAGCAGTACTTC | CASSPLPSGRVSYEQYF
TRBJ2-3 | . | . | TRBV7-2 | TGTGCCACTTCGAGCCGGCCCAACACAGATACGCAGTATTTT | CATSSRPNTDTQYF
TRBJ2-3 | TRBD1 | few | TRBV5-1 | TGCGCCAGCAGCAGCATCGGGACAGGGGCCGATACGCAGTATTTT | CASSSIGTGADTQYF
TRBJ2-5 | . | . | TRBV30 | TGTGCCTGGAGTGTATGGGGAGGAGAGACCCAGTACTTC | CAWSVWGGETQYF
TRBJ2-6 | . | . | TRBV18 | TGTGCCAGCTCACCTCAGCCGGGTAGCTCTGGGGCCAACGTCCTGACTTTC | CASSPQPGSSGANVLTF
TRBJ1-1 | . | . | TRBV19 | TGTGCCAGTAGCCCACTGTCGAAAGGGGACACTGAAGCTTTCTTT | CASSPLSKGDTEAFF
TRBJ1-5 | . | few | TRBV19 | TGTGCCAGTAGTGGAGGAGGGGGGCAGCCCCAGCATTTT | CASSGGGGQPQHF
TRBJ2-4 | . | . | TRBV2 | TGTGCCAGCAGTGAGCGAGGAGCCAAAAACATTCAGTACTTC | CASSERGAKNIQYF
TRBJ1-2 | . | . | TRBV7-9 | TGTGCCAGCTCCCGGAGTAACTATGGCTACACCTTC | CASSRSNYGYTF
TRBJ1-2 | . | . | TRBV7-6 | TGTGCCAGCAGCTTAGAACAGAACTATGGCTACACCTTC | CASSLEQNYGYTF
TRBJ1-5 | TRBD1 | once | TRBV30 | TGTGCCTGGAGCCCCACGGGACAGTTCAATCAGCCCCAGCATTTT | CAWSPTGQFNQPQHF
TRBJ2-7 | . | . | TRBV6-1 | TGTGCCAGCAGTGTGGCCGAAGGGAGAGAGCAGTACTTC | CASSVAEGREQYF
TRBJ1-2 | . | . | TRBV5-4 | TGTGCCAGCAGCTTGCACCAGGGGATGGATGGCTACACCTTC | CASSLHQGMDGYTF
TRBJ2-5 | . | . | TRBV30 | TGTGCCTGGAGTGTACGTCGACTAGCAGCTCTAGGGGGGGAGACCCAGTACTTC | CAWSVRRLAALGGETQYF
TRBJ1-2 | . | . | TRBV5-4 | TGTGCCAGCAGCTTGTCGGCTAACTATGGCTACACCTTC | CASSLSANYGYTF
TRBJ2-6 | TRBD1 | . | TRBV5-4 | TGTGCCAGCAGCTACCCAGGGGGTTCAGGGGCCAACGTCCTGACTTTC | CASSYPGGSGANVLTF
TRBJ2-3 | TRBD2 | . | TRBV5-4 | TGTGCCAGCAGCTTGGAAGTCGGGGGGGTTCCAGATACGCAGTATTTT | CASSLEVGGVPDTQYF
TRBJ2-7 | TRBD1 | once | TRBV5-4 | TGTGCCAGCAGCGGAGAGAAAGCCGGGACAGGGGTGGGCGAGCAGTACTTC | CASSGEKAGTGVGEQYF